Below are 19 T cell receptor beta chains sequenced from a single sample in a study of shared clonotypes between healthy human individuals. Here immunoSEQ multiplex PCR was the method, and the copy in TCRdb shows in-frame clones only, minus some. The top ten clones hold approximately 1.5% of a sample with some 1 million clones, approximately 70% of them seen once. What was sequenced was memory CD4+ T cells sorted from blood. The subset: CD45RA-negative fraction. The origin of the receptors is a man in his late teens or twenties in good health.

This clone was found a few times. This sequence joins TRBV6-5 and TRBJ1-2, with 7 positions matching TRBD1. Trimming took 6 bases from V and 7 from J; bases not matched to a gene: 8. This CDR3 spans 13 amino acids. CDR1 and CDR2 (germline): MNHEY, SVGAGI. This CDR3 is CASRFQGEGGYTF. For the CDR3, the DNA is TGTGCCAGCAGGTTCCAGGGGGAGGGTGGCTACACCTTC.

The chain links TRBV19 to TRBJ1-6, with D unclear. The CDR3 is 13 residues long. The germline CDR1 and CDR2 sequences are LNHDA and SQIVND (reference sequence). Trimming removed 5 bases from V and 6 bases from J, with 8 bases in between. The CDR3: CASSDISNSPLHF. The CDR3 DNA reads TGTGCCAGTAGTGACATTTCTAATTCACCCCTCCACTTT.

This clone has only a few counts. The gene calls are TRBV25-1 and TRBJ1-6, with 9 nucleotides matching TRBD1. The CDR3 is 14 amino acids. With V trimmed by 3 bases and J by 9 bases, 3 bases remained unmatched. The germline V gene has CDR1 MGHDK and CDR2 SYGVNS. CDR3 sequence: CASSETGGSSPLHF. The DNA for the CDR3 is TGTGCCAGCAGTGAGACAGGGGGTAGTTCACCCCTCCACTTT.

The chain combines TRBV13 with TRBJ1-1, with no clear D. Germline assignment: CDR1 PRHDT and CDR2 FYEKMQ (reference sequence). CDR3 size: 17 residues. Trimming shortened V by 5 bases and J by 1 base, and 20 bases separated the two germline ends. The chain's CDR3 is CASSRVGLVQENTEAFF. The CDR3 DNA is TGTGCCAGCAGCAGGGTGGGGTTAGTCCAAGAGAACACTGAAGCTTTCTTT.

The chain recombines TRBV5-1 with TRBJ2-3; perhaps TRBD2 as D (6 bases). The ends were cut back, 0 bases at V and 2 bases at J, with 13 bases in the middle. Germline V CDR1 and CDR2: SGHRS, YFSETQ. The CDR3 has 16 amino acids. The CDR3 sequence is CASSLAGSLTTDTQYF. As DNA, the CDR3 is TGCGCCAGCAGCTTGGCCGGGAGCCTGACCACAGATACGCAGTATTTT.

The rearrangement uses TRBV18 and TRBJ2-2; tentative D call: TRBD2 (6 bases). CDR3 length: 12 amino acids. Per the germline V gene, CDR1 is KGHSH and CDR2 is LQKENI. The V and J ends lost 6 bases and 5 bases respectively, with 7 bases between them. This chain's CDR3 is CASSGSTGELFF. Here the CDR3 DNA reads TGTGCCAGCTCCGGGAGTACCGGGGAGCTGTTTTTT.

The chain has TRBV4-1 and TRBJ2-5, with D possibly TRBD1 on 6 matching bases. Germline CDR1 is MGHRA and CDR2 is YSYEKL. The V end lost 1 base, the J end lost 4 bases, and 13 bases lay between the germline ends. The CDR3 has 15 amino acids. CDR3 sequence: CASSQGGRGSETQYF. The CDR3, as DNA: TGCGCCAGCAGCCAAGGCGGCAGGGGTTCAGAGACCCAGTACTTC.

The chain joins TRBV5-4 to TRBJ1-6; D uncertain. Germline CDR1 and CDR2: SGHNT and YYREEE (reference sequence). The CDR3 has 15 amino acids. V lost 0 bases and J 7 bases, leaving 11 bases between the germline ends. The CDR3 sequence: CASSLDSQSNSPLHF. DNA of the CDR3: TGTGCCAGCAGCTTGGATTCACAAAGCAATTCACCCCTCCACTTT.

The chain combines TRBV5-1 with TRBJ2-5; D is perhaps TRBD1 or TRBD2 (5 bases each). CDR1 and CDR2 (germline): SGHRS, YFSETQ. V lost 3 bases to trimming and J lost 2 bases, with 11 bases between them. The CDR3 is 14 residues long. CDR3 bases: TGCGCCAGCAGCTCCGGGACGGTGCAAGAGACCCAGTACTTC. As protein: CASSSGTVQETQYF.

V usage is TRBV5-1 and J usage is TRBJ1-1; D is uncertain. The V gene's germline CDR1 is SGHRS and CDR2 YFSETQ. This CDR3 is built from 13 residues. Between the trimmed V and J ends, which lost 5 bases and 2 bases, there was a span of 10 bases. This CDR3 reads CASSIQLNTEAFF. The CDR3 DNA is TGCGCCAGCAGTATCCAACTCAACACTGAAGCTTTCTTT.

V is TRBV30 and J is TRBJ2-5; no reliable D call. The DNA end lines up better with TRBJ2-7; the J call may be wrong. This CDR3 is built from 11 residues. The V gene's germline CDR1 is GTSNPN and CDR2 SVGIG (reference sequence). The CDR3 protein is CAWEQSYEQYF. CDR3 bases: TGTGCCTGGGAGCAGTCCTACGAGCAGTACTTC.

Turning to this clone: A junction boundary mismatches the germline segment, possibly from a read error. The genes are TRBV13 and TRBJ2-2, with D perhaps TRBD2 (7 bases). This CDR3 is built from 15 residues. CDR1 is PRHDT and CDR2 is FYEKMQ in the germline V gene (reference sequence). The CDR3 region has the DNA TGTGCCAGCAGCTTCGCGGGGGCGAAGACCGGGGAGCTGTTTTTT. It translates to CASSFAGAKTGELFF. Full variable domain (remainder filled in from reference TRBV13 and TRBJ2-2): AAGVIQSPRHLIKEKRETATLKCYPIPRHDTVYWYQQGPGQDPQFLISFYEKMQSDKGSIPDRFSAQQFSDYHSELNMSSLELGDSALYFCASSFAGAKTGELFFGEGSRLTVL.

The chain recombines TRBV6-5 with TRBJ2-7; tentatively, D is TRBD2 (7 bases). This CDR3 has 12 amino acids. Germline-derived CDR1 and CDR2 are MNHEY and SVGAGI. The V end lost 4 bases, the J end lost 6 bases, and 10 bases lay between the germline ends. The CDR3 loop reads CASSWGGPEQYF. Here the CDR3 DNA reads TGTGCCAGCAGTTGGGGGGGGCCCGAGCAGTACTTC.

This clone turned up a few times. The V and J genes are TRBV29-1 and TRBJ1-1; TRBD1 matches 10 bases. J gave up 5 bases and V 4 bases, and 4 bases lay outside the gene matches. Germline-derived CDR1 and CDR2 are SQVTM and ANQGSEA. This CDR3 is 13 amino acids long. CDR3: CSVGMDRGTEAFF. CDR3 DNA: TGCAGCGTTGGAATGGACAGGGGGACTGAAGCTTTCTTT.

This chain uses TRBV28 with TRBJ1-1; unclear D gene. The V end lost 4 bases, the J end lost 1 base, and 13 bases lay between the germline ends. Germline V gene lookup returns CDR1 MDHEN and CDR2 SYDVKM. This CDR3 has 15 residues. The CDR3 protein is CASSSGGEGNTEAFF. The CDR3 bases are TGTGCCAGCAGTTCCGGTGGCGAGGGGAACACTGAAGCTTTCTTT.

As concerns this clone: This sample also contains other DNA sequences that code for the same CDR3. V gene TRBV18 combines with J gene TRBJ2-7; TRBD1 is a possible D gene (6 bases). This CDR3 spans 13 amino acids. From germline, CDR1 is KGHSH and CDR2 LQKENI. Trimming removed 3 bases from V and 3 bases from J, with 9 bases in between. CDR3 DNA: TGTGCCAGCTCACCGGGACAACACTACGAGCAGTACTTC. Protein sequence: CASSPGQHYEQYF.

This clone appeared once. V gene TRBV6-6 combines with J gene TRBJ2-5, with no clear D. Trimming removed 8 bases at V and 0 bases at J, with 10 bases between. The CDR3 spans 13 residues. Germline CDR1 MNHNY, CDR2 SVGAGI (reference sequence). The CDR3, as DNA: TGTGCCAGCGGGCGGTCGTACCAAGAGACCCAGTACTTC. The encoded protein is CASGRSYQETQYF.

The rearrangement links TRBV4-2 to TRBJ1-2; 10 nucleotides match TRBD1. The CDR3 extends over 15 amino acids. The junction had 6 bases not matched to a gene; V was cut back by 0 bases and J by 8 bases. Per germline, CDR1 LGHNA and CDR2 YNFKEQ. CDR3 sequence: CASSQDPGTGVGYTF. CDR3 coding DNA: TGTGCCAGCAGCCAAGACCCCGGGACAGGGGTAGGCTACACCTTC.

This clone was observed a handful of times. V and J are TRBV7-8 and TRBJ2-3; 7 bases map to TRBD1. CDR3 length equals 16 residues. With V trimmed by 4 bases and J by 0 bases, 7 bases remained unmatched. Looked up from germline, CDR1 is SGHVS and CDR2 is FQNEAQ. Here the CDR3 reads CASSSRQGLSTDTQYF. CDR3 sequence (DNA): TGTGCCAGCAGCTCCAGACAGGGTTTAAGCACAGATACGCAGTATTTT.